These T cell receptor beta chains were read from a single sample in a study of T cell repertoires in cytomegalovirus infection. The antigens for these receptors are not known. TCRdb passed the reads through MiXCR, listing each CDR3 protein once. This table has roughly 500,000 distinct CDR3 sequences, roughly a third appearing once. The sequencing here drew on cultured PBMCs, taken from culture after CMV antigen stimulation. These receptors came from a human donor in good health (CMV status not recorded). Some clones in this sample may be carry-over from other donors' samples. The CDR3 runs from the conserved cysteine through the conserved F or W. A D gene is named only where the DNA matches it firmly. Clone size is not always given. Where it is, it says once, few, many or a class for expanded clones.

d_call | j_call | v_call | clone_size | cdr3_nt | cdr3_aa
- | TRBJ2-7 | TRBV3-1 | - | TGTGCCAGCAGATCCGTCAGGGACGTCTCCGAGCAGTACTTC | CASRSVRDVSEQYF
- | TRBJ1-5 | TRBV12-3/TRBV12-4 | - | TGTGCCAGCAGTTTAGGCTCTAGAAATCAGCCCCAGCATTTT | CASSLGSRNQPQHF
TRBD1 | TRBJ1-5 | TRBV12-3/TRBV12-4 | - | TGTGCCAGCAGTTTACGAGTAGGGGGCGGTCAGCCCCAGCATTTT | CASSLRVGGGQPQHF
- | TRBJ2-1 | TRBV10-3 | - | TGTGCCATCAGCGCGAAGGGAGCGGTCGATGAGCAGTTCTTC | CAISAKGAVDEQFF
- | TRBJ1-2 | TRBV19 | few | TGTGCCAGTAGTATGGTTGGCGGACAGACCGCCTATGGCTACACCTTC | CASSMVGGQTAYGYTF
- | TRBJ1-1 | TRBV28 | - | TGTGCCAGCAGGGAAGGGTGGAACACTGAAGCTTTCTTT | CASREGWNTEAFF
- | TRBJ2-5 | TRBV7-9 | few | TGTGCCAGCAGCTTAGCGGATTACCAAGAGACCCAGTACTTC | CASSLADYQETQYF
- | TRBJ2-3 | TRBV7-9 | few | TGTGCCAGCACCTCGAAGACTTCTAGCACAGATACGCAGTATTTT | CASTSKTSSTDTQYF
TRBD2 | TRBJ2-1 | TRBV4-1 | few | TGCGCCAGCAGCCCCCCGGACCCATTAGCGGGACCCTACAATGAGCAGTTCTTC | CASSPPDPLAGPYNEQFF
- | TRBJ2-7 | TRBV6-2/TRBV6-3 | - | TGTGCCAGCAGTCCCCGGAGTAGCGGAAACGAGCAGTACTTC | CASSPRSSGNEQYF
TRBD2 | TRBJ2-7 | TRBV5-1 | - | TGCGCCAGCAGCTCGGGACTAGCGGGCCCCGAGCAGTACTTC | CASSSGLAGPEQYF
- | TRBJ2-1 | TRBV29-1 | - | TGCAGCGTTGGACCCATATCGGCCTACAATGAGCAGTTCTTC | CSVGPISAYNEQFF
- | TRBJ1-5 | TRBV19 | once | TGTGCCAGTAGTCCCCAGTGGGGGGATCAGCCCCAGCATTTT | CASSPQWGDQPQHF
TRBD1 | TRBJ2-5 | TRBV11-2 | few | TGTGCCAGCAGCCACAAAACGGGGACAGGGGGCCGCTGGGAGCAAGAGACCCAGTACTTC | CASSHKTGTGGRWEQETQYF
- | TRBJ2-1 | TRBV19 | - | TGTGCCAGTAGTATCCCAACTAGCTCCAGCTCCTACAATGAGCAGTTCTTC | CASSIPTSSSSYNEQFF
- | TRBJ2-1 | TRBV7-8 | many | TGTGCCAGCAGCACTCGACAGGGAGGGGAGCAGTTCTTC | CASSTRQGGEQFF
- | TRBJ1-1 | TRBV11-3 | - | TGTGCCAGCAGCTTAGTCTCAGGAGGAGCTTTCTTT | CASSLVSGGAFF
- | TRBJ1-2 | TRBV28 | - | TGTGCCAGCAGTGCGAAGTACGGGGCCGGGGACGGCTACACCTTC | CASSAKYGAGDGYTF